This TCR beta chain was documented in a study of long-term antiretroviral therapy in people with HIV. Study results and limitations: Controls had broader CDR3 length ranges than HIV repertoires did.

It was in the United States that all participants with HIV were treated. immunoSEQ v3.0 was run at survey level. Some clones are missing from TCRdb's copy, which holds only in-frame ones; the method was immunoSEQ multiplex PCR. The sample includes fewer than 30,000 clones, around 84% of them seen just once. Remarks on this clone: Its target is unknown.

The receptor was isolated from a woman in her 30s with HIV. Sequenced material: unsorted PBMCs, taken 0.8 years after starting antiretroviral therapy.

This CDR3 is CASNGKNEGAGELFF. The CDR3 DNA reads as TGTGCCAGCAACGGCAAAAATGAAGGGGCCGGGGAGCTGTTTTTT. The chain is built from TRBV7-9 and TRBJ2-2; D may be TRBD1 (5 bases). The germline gives CDR1 SEHNR, CDR2 FQNEAQ (reference sequence). This CDR3 has 15 residues. The germline V and J ends were trimmed by 7 bases and 6 bases, with 18 bases remaining between them.